This T cell receptor beta chain was identified during a study of blood T cell repertoires in COVID-19. Using immunoSEQ multiplex PCR, the repertoire was profiled, and TCRdb retains in-frame clones only, with some absent. Among about 76,000 clones listed, roughly 85% were seen once. CDR1 and CDR2 (germline): MNHNS, SASEGT. V lost 0 bases to trimming and J lost 8 bases, with 11 bases between them. CDR3 length: 14 amino acids. Seattle patients were enrolled during active infection and followed longitudinally. The specimen was peripheral blood. The rearrangement joins TRBV6-1 to TRBJ2-1, with D unresolved. This sequence was found in a man aged 50 or older with COVID-19, enrolled during active disease. CDR3 sequence: CASSEAHYVDEQFF. The CDR3 DNA reads as TGTGCCAGCAGTGAAGCGCACTATGTCGATGAGCAGTTCTTC.